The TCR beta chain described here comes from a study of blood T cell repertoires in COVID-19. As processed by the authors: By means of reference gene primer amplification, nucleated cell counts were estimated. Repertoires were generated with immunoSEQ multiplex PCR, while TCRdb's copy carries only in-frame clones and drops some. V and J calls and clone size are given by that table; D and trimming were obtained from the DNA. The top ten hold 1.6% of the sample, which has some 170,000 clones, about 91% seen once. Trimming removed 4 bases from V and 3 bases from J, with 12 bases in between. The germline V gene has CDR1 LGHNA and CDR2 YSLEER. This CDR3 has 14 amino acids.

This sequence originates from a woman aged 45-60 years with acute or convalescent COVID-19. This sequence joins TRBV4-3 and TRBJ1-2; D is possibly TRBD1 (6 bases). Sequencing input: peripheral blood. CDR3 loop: CASSPSGVHYGYTF. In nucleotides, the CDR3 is TGCGCCAGCAGCCCGTCAGGGGTCCACTATGGCTACACCTTC.